The 28 T cell receptor beta chains below all came from one sample that was sequenced in a study of blood T cells in healthy people across ages. Using a J-beta primer mix together with a sample-barcoded 5' primer, a second PCR was run for roughly 7 to 11 cycles. Using its own MiXCR run on the 5' RACE reads, TCRdb lists one record per CDR3 protein. The repertoire has about 780,000 distinct CDR3 sequences, about half of them found once; the top ten carry 15% to 20%. The specimen sequenced was blood. These receptors originate from an older man in good health.

This clonotype was observed a few times. The chain couples TRBV7-2 to TRBJ2-7; 10 nucleotides match TRBD1. CDR3 size: 16 residues. Germline-derived CDR1 and CDR2 are SGHTA and FQGNSA. With V trimmed by 4 bases and J by 2 bases, 8 bases remained unmatched. The CDR3 here is CASSSTGTGAPYEQYF. CDR3 nucleotide sequence: TGTGCCAGCAGCTCCACCGGGACAGGGGCACCCTACGAGCAGTACTTC.

The genes are TRBV12-3 or TRBV12-4 and TRBJ2-2; no clear D gene. The CDR3 length is 15 residues. The V end was cut by 10 bases, the J end by 6 bases, with 21 bases between. Here the CDR3 DNA reads TGTGCCACCTCCCCCGAGACCCGGATCGCCGGGGAGCTGTTTTTT. As protein: CATSPETRIAGELFF.

In this sample, this clonotype turned up a few times. A much larger clone lies one base from this, so it may be a read error. The chain uses TRBV29-1 and TRBJ2-1; D is unclear. Germline CDR1 SQVTM, CDR2 ANQGSEA. V lost 3 bases to trimming and J lost 3 bases, with 12 bases between them. The CDR3 consists of 14 residues. The CDR3 spells CSVEADPDYNEQFF. In DNA form, the CDR3 reads TGCAGCGTTGAGGCGGATCCCGACTACAATGAGCAGTTCTTC.

The gene calls are TRBV7-2 and TRBJ2-7; D uncertain. CDR3 length: 14 amino acids. Per germline, CDR1 SGHTA and CDR2 FQGNSA. Trimming removed 1 base from V and 4 bases from J, with 11 bases in between. CDR3 sequence (DNA): TGTGCCAGCAGCTTAGATAGGTCGAGGTACGAGCAGTACTTC. Its translation is CASSLDRSRYEQYF.

Many counts were recorded for this clonotype. The CDR3 DNA follows: TGTGCCAGCAGCCGCACACCGGGACAGGGTTACGAGCAGTACTTC. As protein: CASSRTPGQGYEQYF. This rearrangement joins TRBV7-8 to TRBJ2-7; 9 bases match TRBD1. The CDR3 length is 15 residues. V shed 5 bases, J shed 4 bases, and the junction held 9 bases outside the gene matches. Germline V gene data show CDR1 as SGHVS and CDR2 as FQNEAQ.

This chain links TRBV7-2 with TRBJ2-3, with D maybe TRBD1 (6 bases). Germline-derived CDR1 and CDR2 are SGHTA and FQGNSA. Trimming removed 4 bases at V and 1 base at J, with 6 bases between. CDR3 length equals 13 residues. In nucleotides, the CDR3 is TGTGCCAGCAGCTGGACAGGCACAGATACGCAGTATTTT. This translates into CASSWTGTDTQYF.

The chain employs TRBV29-1 and TRBJ2-4; D might be TRBD1 (5 bases). The J call is in doubt because the DNA end fits TRBJ2-7 better. Germline V gene data show CDR1 as SQVTM and CDR2 as ANQGSEA. The CDR3 loop spans 13 amino acids. CDR3 sequence reads: CSVAPQGINEQYF. The CDR3 DNA follows: TGCAGCGTTGCGCCCCAGGGTATCAACGAGCAGTACTTC.

This clonotype was counted a single time. V is TRBV7-9 and J is TRBJ2-5, with TRBD2 matching 7 bases. The end of the DNA aligns better with TRBJ2-7, so the J call may be wrong. Germline V gene data show CDR1 as SEHNR and CDR2 as FQNEAQ (reference sequence). This CDR3 comprises 15 residues. The CDR3 DNA sequence: TGTGCCAGCAGCCCTATTAGTGCGGGGGCCTACGAGCAGTACTTC. It encodes CASSPISAGAYEQYF.

The rearrangement uses TRBV7-2 and TRBJ1-5; D is undetermined. This CDR3 has 13 amino acids. Between the trimmed V and J ends, which lost 5 bases and 7 bases, there was a span of 12 bases. The germline gives CDR1 SGHTA, CDR2 FQGNSA. The CDR3 DNA follows: TGTGCCAGCAGCACCGGTACGGGACAGCCCCAGCATTTT. It codes for CASSTGTGQPQHF. Filled out from reference TRBV7-2 and TRBJ1-5, the complete variable domain reads GAGVSQSPSNKVTEKGKDVELRCDPISGHTALYWYRQSLGQGLEFLIYFQGNSAPDKSGLPSDRFSAERTGGSVSTLTIQRTQQEDSAVYLCASSTGTGQPQHFGDGTRLSIL.

The chain links TRBV20-1 to TRBJ1-5, with TRBD1 matching 8 bases. Germline trimming cut 7 bases from V and 3 bases from J; bases unmatched to any gene: 11. Germline V gene lookup returns CDR1 DFQATT and CDR2 SNEGSKA (reference sequence). The CDR3 consists of 15 residues. The chain's CDR3 is CSVSPPGQVNQPQHF. CDR3 in DNA: TGCAGTGTCTCCCCTCCGGGACAGGTCAATCAGCCCCAGCATTTT.

The chain employs TRBV5-1 and TRBJ1-1; maybe TRBD1 (5 bases). Germline V gives CDR1 SGHRS, CDR2 YFSETQ. The CDR3 spans 15 residues. V was clipped by 0 bases and J by 3 bases, with 12 bases between them. CDR3 nucleotide sequence: TGCGCCAGCAGCTTGGTCGGGGCGCGCGACACTGAAGCTTTCTTT. Its translation is CASSLVGARDTEAFF.

This rearrangement joins TRBV29-1 to TRBJ2-7; no firm D call. CDR3 size: 12 residues. The germline V gene has CDR1 SQVTM and CDR2 ANQGSEA. With 3 bases removed from V and 2 bases from J, the gap between germline ends came to 8 bases. The chain's CDR3 is CSVEAVTYEQYF. CDR3 sequence (DNA): TGCAGCGTTGAGGCGGTCACCTACGAGCAGTACTTC.

The rearrangement links TRBV7-2 to TRBJ2-7; weak D call: TRBD2 (6 bases). The CDR3 sequence is 15 residues long. From germline, CDR1 is SGHTA and CDR2 FQGNSA. V lost 1 base and J lost 0, with 10 bases in between. The CDR3 DNA is TGTGCCAGCAGCTTAGTCCGGGGGAGCTCCTACGAGCAGTACTTC. Protein product: CASSLVRGSSYEQYF.

CDR3 residues: CSARETNTNEQFF. DNA of the CDR3: TGCAGTGCTAGAGAGACCAACACCAATGAGCAGTTCTTC. The chain employs TRBV20-1 and TRBJ2-1; D uncertain. Trimming shortened V by 0 bases and J by 6 bases, and 9 bases separated the two germline ends. CDR1 and CDR2 (germline): DFQATT, SNEGSKA (reference sequence). The CDR3 is 13 amino acids.

The chain carries TRBV5-6 and TRBJ1-5, with 7 bases aligning to TRBD1. This CDR3 is 16 amino acids long. V shed 3 bases, J shed 7 bases, and the junction held 13 bases outside the gene matches. Germline loops: CDR1 SGHDT, CDR2 YYEEEE. CDR3 DNA sequence: TGTGCCAGCAGCTCGGGACAGACTCCCCGAAAGCAGCCCCAGCATTTT. This sequence encodes CASSSGQTPRKQPQHF.

This clonotype has a handful of counts. The chain joins TRBV5-1 to TRBJ1-2; D not certain. Germline CDR1 and CDR2: SGHRS and YFSETQ. The CDR3 totals 15 residues. The V end was cut by 0 bases, the J end by 0 bases, with 9 bases between. CDR3 coding DNA: TGCGCCAGCAGCTTGGCCGTCAGTTCTAACTATGGCTACACCTTC. It codes for CASSLAVSSNYGYTF.

In regard to this clonotype: Being one base from a much bigger clone, this may be a read error. The gene calls are TRBV12-3 or TRBV12-4 and TRBJ2-4; 8 nucleotides align to TRBD1. The CDR3 is 16 amino acids. This CDR3 is CAGSLTGGRGKNIQYF. CDR3 bases: TGTGCCGGCAGTTTAACAGGGGGAAGGGGCAAAAACATTCAGTACTTC.

This clonotype was observed a single time. The V gene is TRBV20-1, the J gene TRBJ2-3; D tentatively reads TRBD1 or TRBD2 (5 bases each). The CDR3 is 15 residues long. The V end was cut by 0 bases, the J end by 4 bases, with 14 bases between. The germline V gene encodes CDR1 DFQATT and CDR2 SNEGSKA (reference sequence). CDR3 sequence reads: CSARDWGRGADTQYF. CDR3 coding DNA: TGCAGTGCTAGAGATTGGGGCAGAGGGGCAGATACGCAGTATTTT.

This clonotype was seen a handful of times. This CDR3 reads CASSPPLSRVELFF. The DNA of the CDR3 is TGTGCCAGCAGTCCCCCCTTGAGCAGAGTGGAGCTGTTTTTT. This chain uses TRBV12-3 or TRBV12-4 with TRBJ2-2; D gene uncertain. This CDR3 is built from 14 residues. Trimming took off 5 bases at V and 10 bases at J, with 17 bases between the two ends.

About this clonotype: A clone one base away is much larger, so this may be a read error. V usage is TRBV12-3 or TRBV12-4 and J usage is TRBJ2-3; the match to TRBD1 covers 12 bases. CDR3 length: 16 amino acids. CDR3 sequence (DNA): TGTGCCTGCAGTTTAGGGACAGGGGGCAACACAGATACGCAGTATTTT. Its translation: CACSLGTGGNTDTQYF.

About this clonotype: This may be a read error: a much more frequent sequence differs by one nucleotide. J is TRBJ1-2 and V is TRBV29-1; no definite D call. The CDR3 runs to 12 residues. The V end was cut by 5 bases, the J end by 8 bases, with 15 bases between. Germline V gene sequence: CDR1 SQVTM, CDR2 ANQGSEA. The CDR3 spells CSVLPLKEGYTF. The CDR3 DNA is TGCAGCGTTCTCCCCCTGAAGGAGGGCTACACCTTC.

The chain joins TRBV3-1 to TRBJ2-4; the D is unclear. CDR1 is LGHDT, CDR2 YNNKEL, per germline (reference sequence). Trimming took off 0 bases at V and 9 bases at J, with 15 bases between the two ends. The CDR3 length is 15 residues. DNA of the CDR3: TGTGCCAGCAGCCAAGAGCTTGGGGTGCGGAGCATTCAGTACTTC. Translation gives CASSQELGVRSIQYF.

The chain joins TRBV2 to TRBJ1-5, with D maybe TRBD1 (5 bases). Germline loops: CDR1 SNHLY, CDR2 FYNNEI. Deletions cut 5 bases from V and 0 bases from J, with 11 bases between. The CDR3 is made up of 15 amino acids. The CDR3 DNA follows: TGTGCCAGCAGTCGGGACTTCCTTAGCAATCAGCCCCAGCATTTT. This gives the protein CASSRDFLSNQPQHF.

The gene calls are TRBV20-1 and TRBJ2-3, with 13 nucleotides matching TRBD2. The ends lost 2 bases at V and 3 bases at J; junction bases unmatched: 8. CDR3 length equals 17 residues. From germline, CDR1 is DFQATT and CDR2 SNEGSKA (reference sequence). CDR3 region: CSARILGTSGITDTQYF. The CDR3 DNA follows: TGCAGTGCTAGAATCCTCGGGACTAGCGGGATAACAGATACGCAGTATTTT.

This clonotype appeared a few times. The V and J genes are TRBV7-2 and TRBJ2-7; D uncertain. The CDR3 loop spans 13 amino acids. Germline V gives CDR1 SGHTA, CDR2 FQGNSA. V lost 2 bases and J lost 1, with 6 bases in between. CDR3 coding DNA: TGTGCCAGCAGCTTAAGCGCGTCCTACGAGCAGTACTTC. Translation gives CASSLSASYEQYF.

A few counts support this clonotype. For the CDR3, the DNA is TGTGCCAGCAGGATGGAACTAGCGGGGGGCAATGAGCAGTACTTC. Its protein is CASRMELAGGNEQYF. This chain uses TRBV7-2 with TRBJ2-5; 12 bases fit TRBD2. Looked up from germline, CDR1 is SGHTA and CDR2 is FQGNSA. The junction had 13 bases not matched to a gene; V was cut back by 6 bases and J by 11 bases. This CDR3 is built from 15 residues.

This clonotype has just one count. The V call is TRBV20-1, the J call TRBJ2-4; 8 bases match TRBD1. Gene TRBJ2-7 matches the end of the DNA better, so the J call may be wrong. CDR3 length: 13 residues. CDR1 and CDR2 from the germline V gene are DFQATT and SNEGSKA (reference sequence). This CDR3 reads CSAGRQGIYEQYF. The CDR3 DNA sequence: TGCAGTGCTGGTAGACAGGGGATCTACGAGCAGTACTTC.

This sequence joins TRBV28 and TRBJ2-3, with a possible D match to TRBD2 (6 bases). The V and J ends lost 2 bases and 6 bases respectively, with 18 bases between them. The CDR3 is made up of 16 amino acids. Germline V lookup: CDR1 MDHEN, CDR2 SYDVKM. DNA of the CDR3: TGTGCCAGCAGTTTAAGCGGGCGGGGCGGCAGGGATACGCAGTATTTT. Protein product: CASSLSGRGGRDTQYF.